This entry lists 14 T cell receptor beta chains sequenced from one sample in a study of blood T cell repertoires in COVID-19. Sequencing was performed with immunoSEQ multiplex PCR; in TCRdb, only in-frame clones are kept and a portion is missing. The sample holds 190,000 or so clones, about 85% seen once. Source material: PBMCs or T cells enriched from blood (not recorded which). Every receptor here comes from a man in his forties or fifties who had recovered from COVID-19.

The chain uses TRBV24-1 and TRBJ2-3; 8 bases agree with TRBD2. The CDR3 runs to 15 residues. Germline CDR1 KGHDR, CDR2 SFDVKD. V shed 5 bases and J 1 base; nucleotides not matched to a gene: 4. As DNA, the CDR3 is TGTGCCACCAGTGTCCCACTAGCGGGCACAGATACGCAGTATTTT. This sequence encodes CATSVPLAGTDTQYF.

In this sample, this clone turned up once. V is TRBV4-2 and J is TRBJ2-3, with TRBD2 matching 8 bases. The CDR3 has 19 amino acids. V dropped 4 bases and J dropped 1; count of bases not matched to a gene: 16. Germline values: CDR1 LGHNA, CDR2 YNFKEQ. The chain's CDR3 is CASSRAERELVLGTDTQYF. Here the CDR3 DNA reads TGTGCCAGCAGCCGAGCTGAGCGGGAGTTGGTGTTAGGCACAGATACGCAGTATTTT.

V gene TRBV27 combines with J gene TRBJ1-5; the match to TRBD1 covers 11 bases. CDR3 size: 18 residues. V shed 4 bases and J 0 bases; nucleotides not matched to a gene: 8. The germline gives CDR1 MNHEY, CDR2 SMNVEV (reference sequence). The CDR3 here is CASSSVDRGRYSNQPQHF. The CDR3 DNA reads TGTGCCAGCAGTTCAGTGGACAGGGGGCGATATAGCAATCAGCCCCAGCATTTT.

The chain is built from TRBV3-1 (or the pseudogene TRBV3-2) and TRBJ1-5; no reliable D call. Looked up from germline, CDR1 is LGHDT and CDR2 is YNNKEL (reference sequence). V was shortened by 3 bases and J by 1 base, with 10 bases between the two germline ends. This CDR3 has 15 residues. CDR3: CASSQGRASNQPQHF. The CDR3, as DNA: TGTGCCAGCAGCCAGGGGAGGGCGAGCAATCAGCCCCAGCATTTT.

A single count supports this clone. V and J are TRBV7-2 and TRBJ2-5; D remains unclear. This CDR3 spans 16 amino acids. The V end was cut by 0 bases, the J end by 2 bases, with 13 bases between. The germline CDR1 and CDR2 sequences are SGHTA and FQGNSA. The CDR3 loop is CASSLAFASYQETQYF. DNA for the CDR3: TGTGCCAGCAGCTTAGCTTTCGCGTCATATCAAGAGACCCAGTACTTC.

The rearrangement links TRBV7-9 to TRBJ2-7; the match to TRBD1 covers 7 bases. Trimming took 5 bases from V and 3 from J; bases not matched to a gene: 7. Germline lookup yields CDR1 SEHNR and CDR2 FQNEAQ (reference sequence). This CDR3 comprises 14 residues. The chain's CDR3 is CASSPPGGVYEQYF. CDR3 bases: TGTGCCAGCAGCCCCCCAGGGGGAGTCTACGAGCAGTACTTC.

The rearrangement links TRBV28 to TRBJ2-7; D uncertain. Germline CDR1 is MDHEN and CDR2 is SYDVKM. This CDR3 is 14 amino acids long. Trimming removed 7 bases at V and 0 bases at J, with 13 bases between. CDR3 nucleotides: TGTGCCAGCATTAACGTACGGTCCTCCTACGAGCAGTACTTC. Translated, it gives CASINVRSSYEQYF.

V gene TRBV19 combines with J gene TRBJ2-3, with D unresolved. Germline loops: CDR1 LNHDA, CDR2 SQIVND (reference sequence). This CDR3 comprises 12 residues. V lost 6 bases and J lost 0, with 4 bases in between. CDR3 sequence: CASRQSTDTQYF. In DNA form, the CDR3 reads TGTGCCAGTAGACAGAGCACAGATACGCAGTATTTT. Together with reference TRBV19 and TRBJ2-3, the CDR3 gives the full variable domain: DGGITQSPKYLFRKEGQNVTLSCEQNLNHDAMYWYRQDPGQGLRLIYYSQIVNDFQKGDIAEGYSVSREKKESFPLTVTSAQKNPTAFYLCASRQSTDTQYFGPGTRLTVL.

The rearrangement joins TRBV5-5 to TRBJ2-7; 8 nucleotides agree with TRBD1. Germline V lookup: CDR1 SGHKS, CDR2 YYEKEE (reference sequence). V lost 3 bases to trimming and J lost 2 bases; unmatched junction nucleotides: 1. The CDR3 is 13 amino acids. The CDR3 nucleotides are TGTGCCAGCAGCTGGGACAGGACCTACGAGCAGTACTTC. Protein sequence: CASSWDRTYEQYF.

CDR3: CSVGLGVNQPQHF. CDR3 coding DNA: TGCAGCGTTGGTTTAGGGGTCAATCAGCCCCAGCATTTT. The chain is built from TRBV29-1 and TRBJ1-5, with D perhaps TRBD1 (5 bases). This CDR3 spans 13 amino acids. Germline CDR1 reads SQVTM; CDR2 reads ANQGSEA. V was pared by 4 bases and J by 3 bases, with 10 bases between.

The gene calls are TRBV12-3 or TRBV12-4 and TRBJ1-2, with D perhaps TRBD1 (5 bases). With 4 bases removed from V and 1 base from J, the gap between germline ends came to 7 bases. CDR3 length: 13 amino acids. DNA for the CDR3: TGTGCCAGCAGTTCGACAGTTAACTATGGCTACACCTTC. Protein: CASSSTVNYGYTF.

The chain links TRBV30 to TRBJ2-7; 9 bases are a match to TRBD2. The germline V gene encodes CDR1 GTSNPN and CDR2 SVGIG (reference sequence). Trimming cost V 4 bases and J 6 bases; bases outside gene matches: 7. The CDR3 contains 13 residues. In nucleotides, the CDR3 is TGTGCCTGGAATTCAGCGGGGGGTCGCGAGCAGTACTTC. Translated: CAWNSAGGREQYF.

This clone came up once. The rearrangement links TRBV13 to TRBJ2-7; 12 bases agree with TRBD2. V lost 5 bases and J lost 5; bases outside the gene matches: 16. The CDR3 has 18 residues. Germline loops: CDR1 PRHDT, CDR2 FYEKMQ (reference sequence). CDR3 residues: CASSLYAGLAGLSHEQYF. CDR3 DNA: TGTGCCAGCAGCCTCTACGCGGGACTAGCGGGTCTATCCCACGAGCAGTACTTC.

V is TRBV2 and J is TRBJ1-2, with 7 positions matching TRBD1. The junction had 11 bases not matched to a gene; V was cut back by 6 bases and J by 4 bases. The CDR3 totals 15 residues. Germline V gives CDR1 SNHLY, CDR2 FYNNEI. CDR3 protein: CASRAGQAGIYGYTF. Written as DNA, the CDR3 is TGTGCCAGCAGAGCCGGACAGGCCGGGATCTATGGCTACACCTTC.